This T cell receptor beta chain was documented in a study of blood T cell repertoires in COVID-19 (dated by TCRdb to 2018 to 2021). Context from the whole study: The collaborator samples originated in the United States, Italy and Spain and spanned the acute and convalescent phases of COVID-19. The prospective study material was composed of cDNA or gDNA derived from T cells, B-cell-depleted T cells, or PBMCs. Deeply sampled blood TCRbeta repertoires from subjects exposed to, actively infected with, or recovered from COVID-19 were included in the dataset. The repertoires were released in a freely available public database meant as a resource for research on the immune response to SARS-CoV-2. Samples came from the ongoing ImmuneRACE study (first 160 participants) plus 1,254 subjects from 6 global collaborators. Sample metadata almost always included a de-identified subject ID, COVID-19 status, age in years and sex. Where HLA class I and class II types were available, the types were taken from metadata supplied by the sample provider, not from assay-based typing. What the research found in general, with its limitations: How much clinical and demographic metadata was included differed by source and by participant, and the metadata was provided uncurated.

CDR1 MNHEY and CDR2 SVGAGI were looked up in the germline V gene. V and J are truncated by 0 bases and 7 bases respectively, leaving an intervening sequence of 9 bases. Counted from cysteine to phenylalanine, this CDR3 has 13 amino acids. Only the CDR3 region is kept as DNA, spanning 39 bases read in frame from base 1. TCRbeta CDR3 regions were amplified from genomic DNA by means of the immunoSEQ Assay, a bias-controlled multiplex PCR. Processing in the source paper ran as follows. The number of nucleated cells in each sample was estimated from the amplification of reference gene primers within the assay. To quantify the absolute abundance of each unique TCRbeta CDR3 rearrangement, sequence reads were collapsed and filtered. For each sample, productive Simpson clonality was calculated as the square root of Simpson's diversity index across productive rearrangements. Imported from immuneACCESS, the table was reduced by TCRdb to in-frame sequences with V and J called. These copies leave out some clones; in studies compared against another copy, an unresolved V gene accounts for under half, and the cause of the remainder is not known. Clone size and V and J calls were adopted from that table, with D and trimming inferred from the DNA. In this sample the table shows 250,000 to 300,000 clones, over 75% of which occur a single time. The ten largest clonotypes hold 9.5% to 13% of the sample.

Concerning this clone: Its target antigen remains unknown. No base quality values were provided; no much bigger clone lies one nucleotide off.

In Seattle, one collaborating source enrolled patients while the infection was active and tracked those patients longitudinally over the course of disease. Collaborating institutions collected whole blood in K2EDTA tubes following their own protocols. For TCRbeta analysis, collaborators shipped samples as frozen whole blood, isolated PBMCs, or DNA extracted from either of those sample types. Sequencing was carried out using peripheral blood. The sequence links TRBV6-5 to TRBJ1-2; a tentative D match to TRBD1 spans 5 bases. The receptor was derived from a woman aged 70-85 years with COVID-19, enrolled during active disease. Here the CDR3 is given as CASSYSAGFGYTF. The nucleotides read TGTGCCAGCAGTTACTCGGCAGGGTTTGGCTACACCTTC.